The 32 T cell receptor beta chains presented below share a single source sample, sequenced in a study of tumor-infiltrating lymphocytes in localized non-small cell lung cancer. The protocol was immunoSEQ multiplex PCR, while the TCRdb copy is restricted to in-frame clones and leaves out a portion. The sample contains around 18,000 clones, about 42% of which appear only once. Source material: lung tumor tissue. The receptors stem from a human donor with non-small cell lung cancer.

For this clone: At one end the junction does not follow the germline gene, possibly because of a read error. This sequence joins TRBV7-7 and TRBJ1-5; no definite D call. This CDR3 spans 13 amino acids. Germline-derived CDR1 and CDR2 are SSHAT and FNYEAQ (reference sequence). CDR3 coding DNA: TGTGCTAGCAGCTTACAGCTCAATCAGCCCCAGCATTTT. Translating it yields CASSLQLNQPQHF.

This clone has only a few counts. V usage is TRBV7-2 and J usage is TRBJ1-2; possibly TRBD1 for D (6 bases). Germline V gene data show CDR1 as SGHTA and CDR2 as FQGNSA. Trimming removed 1 base at V and 7 bases at J, with 10 bases between. The CDR3 is made up of 13 amino acids. This chain's CDR3 is CASSLGGTPGYTF. The CDR3 DNA sequence: TGTGCCAGCAGCTTAGGCGGGACACCTGGCTACACCTTC.

This clone has only one observation. J is TRBJ2-7 and V is TRBV27; D remains ambiguous. Trimming stripped 6 bases from V and 3 bases from J, with 15 bases between. The CDR3 is 14 residues long. The germline V gene has CDR1 MNHEY and CDR2 SMNVEV (reference sequence). This CDR3 reads CASRLINGNYEQYF. CDR3 nucleotide sequence: TGTGCCAGCAGACTGATCAACGGTAACTACGAGCAGTACTTC.

By share, this clone ranks as medium-sized (0.01 to 0.1%). This chain links TRBV10-3 with TRBJ2-7; the D is unclear. V lost 8 bases and J lost 1, with 12 bases in between. Looked up from germline, CDR1 is ENHRY and CDR2 is SYGVKD. This CDR3 has 13 amino acids. CDR3 residues: CAIGNTASYEQYF. The CDR3 region has the DNA TGTGCCATCGGGAATACAGCTTCCTACGAGCAGTACTTC.

The chain uses TRBV6-5 and TRBJ1-1; D is uncertain. CDR3 length: 15 residues. The V gene's germline CDR1 is MNHEY and CDR2 SVGAGI. Trimming stripped 6 bases from V and 1 base from J, with 15 bases between. This chain's CDR3 is CASRLSLLENTEAFF. In DNA form, the CDR3 reads TGTGCCAGCAGACTAAGCCTCTTGGAGAACACTGAAGCTTTCTTT.

This clone has at least ten counts. This rearrangement joins TRBV7-2 to TRBJ1-2; the D is unclear. Germline V CDR1 and CDR2: SGHTA, FQGNSA. V lost 1 base, J lost 5 bases, and 8 bases lay in between. The CDR3 covers 13 residues. CDR3 in amino acids: CASSLGPKYGYTF. CDR3 nucleotide sequence: TGTGCCAGCAGCTTAGGACCCAAATATGGCTACACCTTC.

This clone has a handful of counts. V gene TRBV18 combines with J gene TRBJ1-1; maybe TRBD1 (5 bases). Trimming stripped 8 bases from V and 1 base from J, with 17 bases between. The germline V gene has CDR1 KGHSH and CDR2 LQKENI. This CDR3 region has 15 residues. As DNA, the CDR3 is TGTGCCAGCCAACTATCCGGGGGAGGGAACACTGAAGCTTTCTTT. Translation gives CASQLSGGGNTEAFF.

This clone is deemed medium-sized. The rearrangement uses TRBV2 and TRBJ1-6; 8 nucleotides agree with TRBD1. J gave up 0 bases and V 8 bases, and 6 bases lay outside the gene matches. Germline V lookup: CDR1 SNHLY, CDR2 FYNNEI. This CDR3 has 16 amino acids. The CDR3 here is CASQDRATSYNSPLHF. CDR3 in DNA: TGTGCCAGCCAGGACAGGGCTACCTCCTATAATTCACCCCTCCACTTT. The full variable domain, its missing parts supplied by reference TRBV2 and TRBJ1-6, is EPEVTQTPSHQVTQMGQEVILRCVPISNHLYFYWYRQILGQKVEFLVSFYNNEISEKSEIFDDQFSVERPDGSNFTLKIRSTKLEDSAMYFCASQDRATSYNSPLHFGNGTRLTVT.

V and J are TRBV12-5 and TRBJ2-1, with D perhaps given as TRBD1 or TRBD2 (5 bases each). This CDR3 is 18 amino acids long. The V gene lost 0 bases and the J gene lost 0 bases, with 15 bases spanning the gap. CDR1 LGHNT and CDR2 FRNRAP come from the germline V gene. The CDR3 nucleotides are TGTGCTAGTGGTTTGGTACGGGACGGGGAGAGCTCCTACAATGAGCAGTTCTTC. This translates into CASGLVRDGESSYNEQFF. The full variable domain, rest sourced from reference TRBV12-5 and TRBJ2-1, is DARVTQTPRHKVTEMGQEVTMRCQPILGHNTVFWYRQTMMQGLELLAYFRNRAPLDDSGMPKDRFSAEMPDATLATLKIQPSEPRDSAVYFCASGLVRDGESSYNEQFFGPGTRLTVL.

This clone has only a few counts. V gene TRBV18 combines with J gene TRBJ2-5; TRBD1 or TRBD2 may be the D gene (5 bases each). V gave up 6 bases and J gave up 5 bases, with 25 bases separating them. CDR1 and CDR2 from the germline V gene are KGHSH and LQKENI. The CDR3 contains 17 residues. The CDR3 DNA reads as TGTGCCAGCTCTAGGCGCGGCGGAGAGGGGTCTTTGGAGACCCAGTACTTC. Translated: CASSRRGGEGSLETQYF.

The DNA of the CDR3 is TGTGCCAGCAGCTTAGACAGGGGGTACGAGCAGTACTTC. This translates into CASSLDRGYEQYF. The chain employs TRBV7-8 and TRBJ2-7; 8 bases line up with TRBD1. Germline CDR1 is SGHVS and CDR2 is FQNEAQ. The CDR3 totals 13 residues. V shed 1 base, J shed 4 bases, and the junction held 0 bases outside the gene matches.

This clone has just a few counts. CDR3 loop: CASSLYSTGGGNYGYTF. The CDR3 bases are TGTGCCAGCAGCTTGTACTCGACAGGAGGGGGGAACTATGGCTACACCTTC. The chain combines TRBV5-6 with TRBJ1-2; D is perhaps TRBD1 (6 bases). Trimming removed 1 base at V and 2 bases at J, with 18 bases between. The CDR3 sequence is 17 residues long. Germline V gene lookup returns CDR1 SGHDT and CDR2 YYEEEE.

The J gene is TRBJ1-5, the V gene TRBV30; 10 bases map to TRBD1. Unmatched junction bases numbered 1, after V lost 1 base and J lost 7 bases. CDR3 length: 13 amino acids. In germline, CDR1 is GTSNPN, CDR2 SVGIG (reference sequence). The CDR3 DNA reads as TGTGCCTGGAGTGGACAGGGGGCGCAGCCCCAGCATTTT. Translation: CAWSGQGAQPQHF.

The chain uses TRBV9 and TRBJ2-5; TRBD2 matches at 11 bases. After removal of 3 bases from V and 5 bases from J, the junction contained 6 bases not matched to a gene. The CDR3 runs 15 residues. Germline V gives CDR1 SGDLS, CDR2 YYNGEE. The DNA for the CDR3 is TGTGCCAGCAGCGGTAGCGGGGGGGCGGAGGAGACCCAGTACTTC. Translation gives CASSGSGGAEETQYF.

The CDR3 loop reads CASYRGPTGELFF. The CDR3 region has the DNA TGTGCCAGCTACAGGGGTCCCACCGGGGAGCTGTTTTTT. This chain links TRBV6-6 with TRBJ2-2; TRBD1 agrees at 7 bases. This CDR3 contains 13 residues. Germline lookup yields CDR1 MNHNY and CDR2 SVGAGI (reference sequence). V lost 8 bases and J lost 4; bases outside the gene matches: 4.

The chain is built from TRBV5-1 and TRBJ1-6; maybe TRBD1 (6 bases). V lost 0 bases and J lost 5, with 18 bases in between. Germline lookup yields CDR1 SGHRS and CDR2 YFSETQ. The CDR3 sequence is 18 residues long. The CDR3 nucleotides are TGCGCCAGCAGCTTGGCGCCCCGTCACAGGGAGAATAATTCACCCCTCCACTTT. Translated: CASSLAPRHRENNSPLHF. Complete variable domain (other parts from reference TRBV5-1 and TRBJ1-6): KAGVTQTPRYLIKTRGQQVTLSCSPISGHRSVSWYQQTPGQGLQFLFEYFSETQRNKGNFPGRFSGRQFSNSRSEMNVSTLELGDSALYLCASSLAPRHRENNSPLHFGNGTRLTVT.

V gene TRBV7-3 combines with J gene TRBJ2-3; D is tentatively TRBD1 or TRBD2 (5 bases each). Between the trimmed V and J ends, which lost 2 bases and 8 bases, there was a span of 5 bases. Germline V gives CDR1 SGHTA, CDR2 FQGTGA. There are 11 residues in the CDR3. CDR3 bases: TGTGCCAGCAGCTTAGGGGGTACGCAGTATTTT. Translation gives CASSLGGTQYF.

The V call is TRBV9, the J call TRBJ2-1, with D perhaps matching TRBD1 or TRBD2 (5 bases each). Germline-derived CDR1 and CDR2 are SGDLS and YYNGEE. V gave up 4 bases and J gave up 4 bases, with 21 bases separating them. The CDR3 has 17 residues. As DNA, the CDR3 is TGTGCCAGCAGCAGCAGGCCGGAGGAACAGGTATACAATGAGCAGTTCTTC. It yields the protein CASSSRPEEQVYNEQFF.

The chain recombines TRBV7-3 with TRBJ2-3; 7 nucleotides align to TRBD2. With 6 bases clipped from V and 9 bases from J, the junction kept 6 bases outside the gene matches. This CDR3 region has 12 residues. Germline assignment: CDR1 SGHTA and CDR2 FQGTGA. This chain's CDR3 is CASSSPSGTQYF. CDR3 in DNA: TGTGCCAGCAGTTCGCCTAGCGGCACGCAGTATTTT.

Points on this clone: The junction departs from germline at one end; a sequencing error may be responsible. The V gene is TRBV7-7, the J gene TRBJ2-1; 14 bases are a match to TRBD2. Germline CDR1 reads SSHAT; CDR2 reads FNYEAQ (reference sequence). CDR3 length: 20 amino acids. The CDR3 sequence is CASSPRLAGGPEDSGNEQFF. CDR3 coding DNA: TGTGCTAGCAGCCCCCGACTAGCGGGGGGGCCGGAGGATAGTGGCAATGAGCAGTTCTTC.

The chain has TRBV7-8 and TRBJ2-1, with TRBD2 matching over 11 bases. From germline, CDR1 is SGHVS and CDR2 FQNEAQ. This CDR3 has 16 residues. V shed 3 bases and J 1 base; nucleotides not matched to a gene: 2. The CDR3 DNA reads TGTGCCAGCAGCTTGTCTAGCGGGGGGTCCTACAATGAGCAGTTCTTC. Residues: CASSLSSGGSYNEQFF.

The chain employs TRBV7-9 and TRBJ2-6; 7 positions match TRBD1. The germline V gene encodes CDR1 SEHNR and CDR2 FQNEAQ (reference sequence). The CDR3 is 17 residues long. After removal of 1 base from V and 4 bases from J, the junction contained 7 bases not matched to a gene. The CDR3 nucleotides are TGTGCCAGCAGCTTAGTGGCCAGGGGGTTGGGGGCCAACGTCCTGACTTTC. Translated: CASSLVARGLGANVLTF.

The chain couples TRBV28 to TRBJ2-1; 10 bases agree with TRBD1. Germline assignment: CDR1 MDHEN and CDR2 SYDVKM. Losses at the gene ends were 6 bases for V and 8 bases for J; bases not matched to a gene: 7. The CDR3 runs 14 residues. CDR3 bases: TGTGCCAGCAGCCGGGACAGGGGATGGGATGAGCAGTTCTTC. Amino acids: CASSRDRGWDEQFF.

The V gene is TRBV30, the J gene TRBJ1-4, with a weak D call TRBD1 (5 bases). CDR3 size: 15 residues. The germline CDR1 and CDR2 sequences are GTSNPN and SVGIG (reference sequence). V lost 0 bases and J lost 4, with 12 bases in between. CDR3: CAWSVPGGDNEKLFF. DNA for the CDR3: TGTGCCTGGAGTGTACCGGGGGGGGATAATGAAAAACTGTTTTTT.

The gene calls are TRBV4-3 and TRBJ2-7; either TRBD1 or TRBD2 may supply D (5 bases each). The CDR3 spans 15 residues. Per the germline V gene, CDR1 is LGHNA and CDR2 is YSLEER. The germline V and J ends were trimmed by 0 bases and 3 bases, with 12 bases remaining between them. The CDR3 here is CASSQDAGTSYEQYF. In DNA, the CDR3 is TGCGCCAGCAGCCAAGATGCAGGGACCAGCTACGAGCAGTACTTC.

The chain carries TRBV7-8 and TRBJ1-5; the D is unclear. Germline V gene sequence: CDR1 SGHVS, CDR2 FQNEAQ. The CDR3 loop spans 13 amino acids. V was cut by 5 bases and J by 3 bases, with 8 bases left in between. CDR3 in amino acids: CASSIRTNQPQHF. In nucleotides, the CDR3 is TGTGCCAGCAGCATAAGGACCAATCAGCCCCAGCATTTT.

By share, this clone ranks as medium-sized. CDR3 nucleotides: TGTGCCAGCAGCGAGACAGTGAACACTGAAGCTTTCTTT. Residues: CASSETVNTEAFF. The chain combines TRBV7-2 with TRBJ1-1, with a tentative D call TRBD1 (5 bases). V was trimmed by 5 bases and J by 0 bases, leaving 7 bases between them. CDR1 and CDR2 from the germline V gene are SGHTA and FQGNSA. The CDR3 consists of 13 residues. The variable domain in full, completed from reference TRBV7-2 and TRBJ1-1, reads GAGVSQSPSNKVTEKGKDVELRCDPISGHTALYWYRQSLGQGLEFLIYFQGNSAPDKSGLPSDRFSAERTGGSVSTLTIQRTQQEDSAVYLCASSETVNTEAFFGQGTRLTVV.

The gene calls are TRBV6-5 and TRBJ2-2, with D perhaps assigned TRBD1 or TRBD2 (5 bases each). Germline V gene lookup returns CDR1 MNHEY and CDR2 SVGAGI. The CDR3 is 12 residues long. V was shortened by 6 bases and J by 7 bases, with 9 bases between the two germline ends. The CDR3 spells CASRAGGGELFF. Here the CDR3 DNA reads TGTGCCAGCAGGGCTGGGGGCGGGGAGCTGTTTTTT.

The CDR3 DNA reads TGTGCCAGCAGCTGGTTCTACGAGCAGTACTTC. This translates into CASSWFYEQYF. The chain joins TRBV6-6 to TRBJ2-7; D remains unclear. Trimming took off 6 bases at V and 3 bases at J, with 6 bases between the two ends. From germline, CDR1 is MNHNY and CDR2 SVGAGI (reference sequence). This CDR3 comprises 11 residues.

The rearrangement uses TRBV28 and TRBJ1-4; D remains unclear. Trimming removed 2 bases from V and 5 bases from J, with 12 bases in between. This CDR3 region has 15 residues. Germline CDR1 MDHEN, CDR2 SYDVKM. CDR3 protein: CASSLVRTQNEKLFF. In nucleotides, the CDR3 is TGTGCCAGCAGTTTAGTCCGGACCCAGAATGAAAAACTGTTTTTT.

The V and J genes are TRBV5-4 and TRBJ2-7, with 11 nucleotides matching TRBD1. This CDR3 contains 14 residues. V shed 4 bases, J shed 6 bases, and the junction held 6 bases outside the gene matches. CDR1 and CDR2 (germline): SGHNT, YYREEE (reference sequence). The CDR3 DNA sequence: TGTGCCAGCAGCCGGAGGGGGACAGGGGGCGAGCAGTACTTC. Its translation is CASSRRGTGGEQYF.

The chain carries TRBV2 and TRBJ1-6, with TRBD1 matching 8 bases. V gave up 8 bases and J gave up 9 bases; unmatched junction bases: 6. Germline values: CDR1 SNHLY, CDR2 FYNNEI. The CDR3 has 13 residues. The CDR3 DNA reads as TGTGCCAGCCAAAAGGACAGGGTTTCACCCCTCCACTTT. It translates to CASQKDRVSPLHF.